A single sample gave rise to the 21 T cell receptor beta chains below, sequenced in a study of T cell responses to AZD1222 COVID-19 vaccine. Libraries were prepared by immunoSEQ multiplex PCR; TCRdb keeps only in-frame clonotypes and omits some of them. The table has fewer than 150,000 clones, approximately 88% seen once. The specimen was peripheral blood, collected 28 days after the second AZD1222 dose. The receptor source for this set is an adult who received the AZD1222 COVID-19 vaccine.

This chain connects TRBV5-1 to TRBJ1-3; maybe TRBD1 (5 bases). V was trimmed by 4 bases and J by 4 bases, leaving 15 bases between them. The germline gives CDR1 SGHRS, CDR2 YFSETQ. This CDR3 comprises 15 residues. The CDR3 reads CASSPTRGGGNTIYF. The CDR3, as DNA: TGCGCCAGCAGCCCGACCCGGGGGGGAGGAAACACCATATATTTT.

This clone was picked up one time. The chain has TRBV6-5 and TRBJ1-2, with 10 bases fitting TRBD1. The CDR3 totals 15 residues. From germline, CDR1 is MNHEY and CDR2 SVGAGI. The ends lost 6 bases at V and 8 bases at J; junction bases unmatched: 12. In DNA form, the CDR3 reads TGTGCCAGCAGCTATCCGGGACAGGGGTCGTTCGGCTACACCTTC. Its protein is CASSYPGQGSFGYTF.

This chain connects TRBV28 to TRBJ1-4; D uncertain. The CDR3 covers 12 residues. Per the germline V gene, CDR1 is MDHEN and CDR2 is SYDVKM. Trimming removed 5 bases from V and 5 bases from J, with 6 bases in between. The CDR3 spells CASSEPNEKLFF. Written as DNA, the CDR3 is TGTGCCAGCAGTGAACCGAATGAAAAACTGTTTTTT.

The chain joins TRBV2 to TRBJ2-2; perhaps TRBD1 as D (6 bases). The CDR3 is 15 residues long. CDR1 and CDR2 (germline): SNHLY, FYNNEI. V was clipped by 3 bases and J by 6 bases, with 14 bases between them. The CDR3 region has the DNA TGTGCCAGCAGTGAGGGTGGGGGCCGGTCCGGGGAGCTGTTTTTT. This gives the protein CASSEGGGRSGELFF.

This rearrangement joins TRBV5-1 to TRBJ1-5, with TRBD1 matching 8 bases. V shed 3 bases and J 3 bases; nucleotides not matched to a gene: 5. This CDR3 spans 15 amino acids. Germline-derived CDR1 and CDR2 are SGHRS and YFSETQ. The CDR3 region has the DNA TGCGCCAGCAGCTGGGGGACAGGTGACAATCAGCCCCAGCATTTT. It is translated as CASSWGTGDNQPQHF.

The V call is TRBV7-2, the J call TRBJ2-5; D is unresolved. V lost 1 base and J lost 5, with 14 bases in between. CDR3 length: 15 amino acids. Per germline, CDR1 SGHTA and CDR2 FQGNSA. The CDR3 nucleotides are TGTGCCAGCAGCTTAGGGGCTCCGCCTGCGGAGACCCAGTACTTC. The encoded protein is CASSLGAPPAETQYF.

V gene TRBV19 combines with J gene TRBJ2-5; either TRBD1 or TRBD2 may supply D (6 bases each). The CDR3 is 14 residues long. The V gene's germline CDR1 is LNHDA and CDR2 SQIVND (reference sequence). Trimming stripped 5 bases from V and 5 bases from J, with 15 bases between. CDR3 DNA: TGTGCCAGTAGTGTTACAGGGACTCGGGAGACCCAGTACTTC. The encoded protein is CASSVTGTRETQYF.

The chain uses TRBV9 and TRBJ2-7; a weak D match, TRBD1 (5 bases). The V gene's germline CDR1 is SGDLS and CDR2 YYNGEE. Trimming removed 0 bases from V and 2 bases from J, with 15 bases in between. The CDR3 has 16 amino acids. The chain's CDR3 is CASSVEPGPYAYEQYF. The CDR3 region has the DNA TGTGCCAGCAGCGTAGAGCCAGGGCCTTACGCCTACGAGCAGTACTTC.

The chain employs TRBV19 and TRBJ2-3; D not certain. The CDR3 is made up of 14 amino acids. Deletions cut 4 bases from V and 4 bases from J, with 12 bases between. Germline V gene sequence: CDR1 LNHDA, CDR2 SQIVND (reference sequence). The CDR3 region has the DNA TGTGCCAGTAGTAATTCCGTGGCATCAGATACGCAGTATTTT. Translated: CASSNSVASDTQYF. The full variable domain, its missing parts supplied by reference TRBV19 and TRBJ2-3, is DGGITQSPKYLFRKEGQNVTLSCEQNLNHDAMYWYRQDPGQGLRLIYYSQIVNDFQKGDIAEGYSVSREKKESFPLTVTSAQKNPTAFYLCASSNSVASDTQYFGPGTRLTVL.

This clone was detected only once. The V call is TRBV29-1, the J call TRBJ2-7; weak D call: TRBD1 (5 bases). Trimming removed 6 bases at V and 0 bases at J, with 15 bases between. Germline CDR1 and CDR2: SQVTM and ANQGSEA. This CDR3 has 14 residues. CDR3 protein: CSVLRQSSSYEQYF. DNA of the CDR3: TGCAGCGTCCTTAGACAGTCGAGCTCCTACGAGCAGTACTTC.

The chain is built from TRBV4-3 and TRBJ1-6, with D uncertain. The CDR3 extends over 17 amino acids. CDR1 and CDR2 from the germline V gene are LGHNA and YSLEER. Trimming shortened V by 0 bases and J by 0 bases, and 9 bases separated the two germline ends. CDR3 region: CASSQERMSSYNSPLHF. The CDR3 bases are TGCGCCAGCAGCCAAGAGAGAATGAGCTCCTATAATTCACCCCTCCACTTT.

The gene calls are TRBV12-3 or TRBV12-4 and TRBJ1-1; D unresolved. The CDR3 runs 13 residues. V shed 6 bases and J shed 1 base, with 9 bases lying between them. The CDR3 DNA reads TGTGCCAGCAGCGTAGGGCCGAACACTGAAGCTTTCTTT. This sequence encodes CASSVGPNTEAFF.

The gene calls are TRBV6-5 and TRBJ2-5; unclear D gene. CDR3 length: 13 amino acids. V was trimmed by 5 bases and J by 6 bases, leaving 13 bases between them. From germline, CDR1 is MNHEY and CDR2 SVGAGI. CDR3 amino acids: CASSPHGEKTQYF. The CDR3 bases are TGTGCCAGCAGTCCCCATGGGGAAAAGACCCAGTACTTC.

V is TRBV2 and J is TRBJ1-3, with D uncertain. Germline assignment: CDR1 SNHLY and CDR2 FYNNEI. The CDR3 length is 14 residues. Trimming removed 6 bases from V and 0 bases from J, with 9 bases in between. CDR3 DNA: TGTGCCAGCAGACAGCGATCCTCTGGAAACACCATATATTTT. Residues: CASRQRSSGNTIYF.

The gene calls are TRBV5-1 and TRBJ2-5; 8 bases are shared with TRBD2. Germline V gene data show CDR1 as SGHRS and CDR2 as YFSETQ. This CDR3 has 16 residues. With 5 bases clipped from V and 5 bases from J, the junction kept 14 bases outside the gene matches. This chain's CDR3 is CASRAAVAGNAETQYF. CDR3 DNA: TGCGCCAGCAGGGCAGCAGTAGCGGGGAACGCGGAGACCCAGTACTTC.

This clone has just a few counts. This chain connects TRBV6-5 to TRBJ1-1, with 10 bases that match TRBD1. CDR3 length: 13 residues. With V trimmed by 8 bases and J by 9 bases, 9 bases remained unmatched. In germline, CDR1 is MNHEY, CDR2 SVGAGI. The DNA of the CDR3 is TGTGCCAGCGAGCGACAGGGGGCGAAGAAAGCTTTCTTT. Amino acid sequence: CASERQGAKKAFF.

This chain connects TRBV7-2 to TRBJ2-5; D might be TRBD1 (6 bases). The V and J ends lost 6 bases and 3 bases respectively, with 11 bases between them. Germline V gene sequence: CDR1 SGHTA, CDR2 FQGNSA. The CDR3 loop spans 13 amino acids. The CDR3 is CASSIQGKETQYF. In nucleotides, the CDR3 is TGTGCCAGCAGTATTCAGGGGAAAGAGACCCAGTACTTC.

V usage is TRBV9 and J usage is TRBJ1-1; D is ambiguous. The CDR3 length is 12 residues. V lost 3 bases to trimming and J lost 0 bases, with 3 bases between them. Germline loops: CDR1 SGDLS, CDR2 YYNGEE. The CDR3 here is CASSELNTEAFF. The CDR3 bases are TGTGCCAGCAGCGAACTGAACACTGAAGCTTTCTTT.

The chain recombines TRBV27 with TRBJ1-1; D gene unclear. This CDR3 is built from 15 residues. V dropped 0 bases and J dropped 1 base, with 9 bases sitting between them. CDR1 is MNHEY and CDR2 is SMNVEV in the germline V gene (reference sequence). CDR3 loop: CASSLSRSGNTEAFF. For the CDR3, the DNA is TGTGCCAGCAGTTTATCCCGATCCGGGAACACTGAAGCTTTCTTT.

The chain recombines TRBV19 with TRBJ2-7; D gene uncertain. CDR3 length: 13 amino acids. CDR1 and CDR2 from the germline V gene are LNHDA and SQIVND (reference sequence). V dropped 3 bases and J dropped 6 bases, with 12 bases sitting between them. The CDR3 bases are TGTGCCAGTAGTATCACCTCAGTGGCCGAGCAGTACTTC. This encodes CASSITSVAEQYF.

The V call is TRBV19, the J call TRBJ1-2; TRBD1 agrees at 9 bases. After removal of 7 bases from V and 7 bases from J, the junction contained 13 bases not matched to a gene. The length of the CDR3 is 15 residues. Germline V lookup: CDR1 LNHDA, CDR2 SQIVND (reference sequence). CDR3 in DNA: TGTGCCAGTACCCTCGAGGGACAGGGTGGTCGTGGCTACACCTTC. It is translated as CASTLEGQGGRGYTF.